This TCR beta chain was identified in a study of T cells expressing NK-cell markers. TCRdb re-called the 5' RACE reads; one entry per CDR3 protein, DNA not given. In all, the sample yields about 460,000 distinct CDR3 sequences. CDR3 length: 16 amino acids. The V and J genes are TRBV21-1 and TRBJ2-1. TRBV21-1 is a pseudogene. The origin of this receptor is a woman between 50 and 59 years old in good health. Sequencing was done on a sample of blood T cells: a sorted CD56 or NKG2C T cell subset, CD4+ or CD8+ T cells, or bulk PBMC T cells (not recorded which). The CDR3 spells CASSTLSPGFYNEQFF.